The next 22 T cell receptor beta chains were all read from a single sample in a study of CD8+ T cells in alopecia areata. Documented treatment: oral pan-JAK inhibitor, 5-10 mg twice daily. Sequencing templates came from extracted RNA that was reverse transcribed into cDNA. Sequenced by immunoSEQ multiplex PCR; TCRdb stores in-frame clones only, minus some. The sample lists over 150,000 clones; approximately 53% were seen once. Source: CD8+ T cells sorted from blood, taken at week 24, from a patient treated with tofacitinib. These receptors were obtained from a human donor with alopecia areata.

The rearrangement uses TRBV9 and TRBJ2-1; the D gene could be TRBD1 or TRBD2 (5 bases each). The V end was cut by 6 bases, the J end by 2 bases, with 12 bases between. CDR3 length: 14 amino acids. The germline V gene encodes CDR1 SGDLS and CDR2 YYNGEE. The DNA for the CDR3 is TGTGCCAGCACCCGGGACGGGACCTACAATGAGCAGTTCTTC. Its protein is CASTRDGTYNEQFF.

The CDR3 here is CASSKGSGYYEQYF. The CDR3 coding sequence is TGTGCCAGCAGCAAAGGGAGCGGGTACTACGAGCAGTACTTC. This chain joins TRBV21-1 and TRBJ2-7; whether TRBD2, the table's D call, matches the DNA was not checked. TRBV21-1 corresponds to a pseudogene. This CDR3 has 14 residues.

The chain has TRBV4-3 and TRBJ2-1, with 13 bases fitting TRBD2. This CDR3 comprises 15 residues. The J segment lost 7 bases and the V segment lost 4 bases, leaving 4 bases of the junction unmatched. The germline V gene has CDR1 LGHNA and CDR2 YSLEER. The CDR3 region is CASSLLLAGGNEQFF. CDR3 nucleotides: TGCGCCAGCAGCCTACTACTAGCGGGGGGGAATGAGCAGTTCTTC.

J is TRBJ2-1 and V is TRBV10-2, with 12 bases lining up with TRBD2. The CDR3 totals 15 residues. Trimming took 7 bases from V and 5 from J; bases not matched to a gene: 6. Germline CDR1 reads WSHSY; CDR2 reads SAAADI. The CDR3 DNA reads as TGCGCCAGCACCGCCTCTAGCGGGGGGGACAATGAGCAGTTCTTC. This gives the protein CASTASSGGDNEQFF.

The chain links TRBV29-1 to TRBJ2-2; 7 bases align to TRBD1. V lost 5 bases to trimming and J lost 2 bases; unmatched junction nucleotides: 17. The germline V gene encodes CDR1 SQVTM and CDR2 ANQGSEA. The CDR3 spans 18 residues. The CDR3 loop is CSVRSLLAGTDNTGELFF. CDR3 bases: TGCAGCGTTCGCTCCCTTTTGGCCGGGACAGATAACACCGGGGAGCTGTTTTTT.

This clone was detected a few times. The chain joins TRBV9 to TRBJ2-2; possible D gene TRBD1, 6 bases. The ends were cut back, 0 bases at V and 0 bases at J, with 12 bases in the middle. CDR3 length equals 17 residues. Per the germline V gene, CDR1 is SGDLS and CDR2 is YYNGEE. The CDR3: CASSVAQDRPNTGELFF. The DNA of the CDR3 is TGTGCCAGCAGCGTAGCTCAGGACAGACCGAACACCGGGGAGCTGTTTTTT.

This rearrangement joins TRBV1 to TRBJ1-1. TRBV1 is a pseudogene locus. The CDR3 covers 17 residues. The CDR3 DNA is TGCACCAGCAGCCATGGCGCCGGGAGACGGATGAACACTGAAGCTTTCTTT. Its protein product is CTSSHGAGRRMNTEAFF.

The table lists this clone with a few counts. The J gene is TRBJ1-6, the V gene TRBV27; D not resolved. V lost 7 bases and J lost 3, with 16 bases in between. This CDR3 is 16 amino acids long. Looked up from germline, CDR1 is MNHEY and CDR2 is SMNVEV (reference sequence). The CDR3 nucleotides read TGTGCCAGCACCTCTCGGGATTCTCTCTATAATTCACCCCTCCACTTT. It specifies CASTSRDSLYNSPLHF.

This clone appeared a few times. The chain combines TRBV11-2 with TRBJ2-3; D perhaps matches TRBD1 (6 bases). There are 15 residues in the CDR3. V was shortened by 3 bases and J by 3 bases, with 13 bases between the two germline ends. Germline V CDR1 and CDR2: SGHAT, FQNNGV. The CDR3 spells CASSFRGRVTDTQYF. DNA for the CDR3: TGTGCCAGCAGCTTCAGGGGCAGGGTTACAGATACGCAGTATTTT.

The chain is built from TRBV6-6 and TRBJ2-2; D is unclear. Germline V gives CDR1 MNHNY, CDR2 SVGAGI (reference sequence). V was cut by 2 bases and J by 4 bases, with 11 bases left in between. The CDR3 covers 15 residues. The CDR3 here is CASSYDPRSTGELFF. The CDR3 DNA reads as TGTGCCAGCAGTTACGATCCGAGGAGCACCGGGGAGCTGTTTTTT.

This chain links TRBV25-1 with TRBJ1-1, with D possibly TRBD1 on 5 matching bases. CDR1 is MGHDK and CDR2 is SYGVNS in the germline V gene. CDR3 length: 14 residues. Trimming took off 7 bases at V and 7 bases at J, with 19 bases between the two ends. CDR3: CASTRIPPTGEAFF. In DNA, the CDR3 is TGTGCCAGCACAAGAATTCCCCCCACAGGTGAAGCTTTCTTT.

This chain links TRBV7-9 with TRBJ2-7; unclear D gene. This CDR3 has 13 amino acids. From germline, CDR1 is SEHNR and CDR2 FQNEAQ (reference sequence). Trimming shortened V by 4 bases and J by 6 bases, and 13 bases separated the two germline ends. CDR3 protein: CASSSPVGSEQYF. CDR3 coding DNA: TGTGCCAGCAGCTCCCCGGTGGGCTCCGAGCAGTACTTC.

DNA for the CDR3: TGTGCCAGCAGTATCACAGGGAATGAAGCTTTCTTT. Translating it yields CASSITGNEAFF. The chain joins TRBV11-2 to TRBJ1-1; possible D gene TRBD1, 6 bases. The germline V gene encodes CDR1 SGHAT and CDR2 FQNNGV. The V end lost 6 bases, the J end lost 7 bases, and 12 bases lay between the germline ends. The CDR3 spans 12 residues.

The rearrangement uses TRBV30 and TRBJ1-2; TRBD1 is a possible D gene (5 bases). The germline V gene encodes CDR1 GTSNPN and CDR2 SVGIG (reference sequence). The V end was cut by 8 bases, the J end by 5 bases, with 15 bases between. The CDR3 has 12 amino acids. Here the CDR3 DNA reads TGTGCCCGACAGTCCGGCGGGTATGGCTACACCTTC. It is translated as CARQSGGYGYTF.

The chain joins TRBV27 to TRBJ1-6; D call uncertain. Germline CDR1 reads MNHEY; CDR2 reads SMNVEV (reference sequence). Trimming shortened V by 5 bases and J by 3 bases, and 8 bases separated the two germline ends. This CDR3 has 14 amino acids. Here the CDR3 DNA reads TGTGCCAGCAGTCCGGGCGGCTATAATTCACCCCTCCACTTT. This sequence encodes CASSPGGYNSPLHF.

The chain links TRBV19 to TRBJ1-1, with D possibly matching TRBD1 (6 bases). Germline V gene sequence: CDR1 LNHDA, CDR2 SQIVND (reference sequence). This CDR3 is 13 amino acids long. V lost 1 base to trimming and J lost 7 bases, with 10 bases between them. The chain's CDR3 is CASSIGTGIEAFF. As DNA, the CDR3 is TGTGCCAGTAGTATAGGAACAGGGATTGAAGCTTTCTTT.

The chain is built from TRBV5-6 and TRBJ1-1; D not resolved. V was clipped by 0 bases and J by 8 bases, with 8 bases between them. This CDR3 region has 12 residues. Per the germline V gene, CDR1 is SGHDT and CDR2 is YYEEEE. The CDR3 reads CASSLGGREAFF. CDR3 DNA sequence: TGTGCCAGCAGCTTGGGTGGCAGGGAAGCTTTCTTT.

The chain has TRBV7-9 and TRBJ1-2, with a weak D call TRBD1 (5 bases). V was trimmed by 5 bases and J by 8 bases, leaving 24 bases between them. The germline V gene encodes CDR1 SEHNR and CDR2 FQNEAQ (reference sequence). The CDR3 has 16 amino acids. The CDR3 nucleotides read TGTGCCAGCAGCCCCCGGGGCCTGAAGGATGTAAACGGCTACACCTTC. Protein product: CASSPRGLKDVNGYTF.

The V and J genes are TRBV30 and TRBJ2-1; D gene uncertain. The CDR3 is 13 amino acids. In germline, CDR1 is GTSNPN, CDR2 SVGIG (reference sequence). V was trimmed by 4 bases and J by 1 base, leaving 8 bases between them. CDR3 protein: CAWTDTSYNEQFF. The DNA for the CDR3 is TGTGCCTGGACCGACACATCCTACAATGAGCAGTTCTTC.

The chain has TRBV29-1 and TRBJ1-1; D is perhaps TRBD1 (6 bases). Germline V gene lookup returns CDR1 SQVTM and CDR2 ANQGSEA. The CDR3 has 13 amino acids. CDR3 sequence (DNA): TGCAGTGGTGAGGGGGAGGTTTGGACTGAAGCTTTCTTT. Protein: CSGEGEVWTEAFF.

This sequence joins TRBV5-6 and TRBJ1-5, with no clear D. The CDR3 contains 13 residues. V was trimmed by 4 bases and J by 6 bases, leaving 11 bases between them. Germline values: CDR1 SGHDT, CDR2 YYEEEE. The DNA of the CDR3 is TGTGCCAGCAGCCAAGGGTCCACTCAGCCCCAGCATTTT. Its protein is CASSQGSTQPQHF.

The chain recombines TRBV7-3 with TRBJ1-1; tentatively, D is TRBD1 (5 bases). V was clipped by 4 bases and J by 0 bases, with 12 bases between them. This CDR3 is 15 amino acids long. Germline V gene data show CDR1 as SGHTA and CDR2 as FQGTGA. The chain's CDR3 is CASSSGPGLNTEAFF. CDR3 sequence (DNA): TGTGCCAGCAGCTCAGGGCCCGGACTGAACACTGAAGCTTTCTTT.